These 17 T cell receptor beta chains share one sample of origin, sequenced in a study of T cell repertoires in aging, cancer and after chemotherapy. The template was genomic DNA from peripheral blood, not RNA. Multiplex touch-down PCR with TRB-A/B primers amplified rearranged V-D-J TRB sequences. One entry per CDR3 protein, called by TCRdb with MiXCR from the multiplex PCR reads. The table includes about 8,000 distinct CDR3 sequences, over 50% detected once. Sample: blood. Source of these receptors: a human donor in good health.

This chain links TRBV5-5 with TRBJ1-2, with D perhaps TRBD1 (6 bases). This CDR3 has 14 residues. Germline loops: CDR1 SGHKS, CDR2 YYEKEE (reference sequence). V lost 4 bases and J lost 4, with 14 bases in between. The CDR3 coding sequence is TGTGCCAGCAGCCTACCAGGGGAATTCTATGGCTACACCTTC. Translating gives CASSLPGEFYGYTF. The whole variable domain, remainder taken from reference TRBV5-5 and TRBJ1-2, is DAGVTQSPTHLIKTRGQQVTLRCSPISGHKSVSWYQQVLGQGPQFIFQYYEKEERGRGNFPDRFSARQFPNYSSELNVNALLLGDSALYLCASSLPGEFYGYTFGSGTRLTVV.

V usage is TRBV19 and J usage is TRBJ2-6, with D tentatively TRBD1 or TRBD2 (6 bases each). The CDR3 runs to 16 residues. The germline CDR1 and CDR2 sequences are LNHDA and SQIVND (reference sequence). V lost 7 bases, J lost 2 bases, and 15 bases lay in between. In DNA, the CDR3 is TGTGCCAGTAACATAGGGGGGTCAACTGGGGCCAACGTCCTGACTTTC. It specifies CASNIGGSTGANVLTF.

In this sample, this clonotype turned up a few times. The V call is TRBV29-1, the J call TRBJ2-4; weak D call: TRBD2 (6 bases). Germline-derived CDR1 and CDR2 are SQVTM and ANQGSEA. This CDR3 comprises 12 residues. The germline V and J ends were trimmed by 6 bases and 7 bases, with 13 bases remaining between them. The DNA for the CDR3 is TGCAGCGTCGGGGGTGGAGTTAACATTCAGTACTTC. Its protein product is CSVGGGVNIQYF.

The CDR3 reads CASSSPTSSYEQYF. The CDR3 region has the DNA TGTGCCAGCAGTTCCCCCACGAGCTCCTACGAGCAGTACTTC. The rearrangement joins TRBV6-2 or TRBV6-3 to TRBJ2-7, with unresolved D. The length of the CDR3 is 14 residues. V lost 4 bases, J lost 0 bases, and 10 bases lay in between. Germline-derived CDR1 and CDR2 are MNHEY and SVGEGT.

The chain couples TRBV27 to TRBJ2-6; the match to TRBD1 covers 7 bases. CDR3 length: 17 residues. Germline V gene lookup returns CDR1 MNHEY and CDR2 SMNVEV (reference sequence). V shed 3 bases, J shed 0 bases, and the junction held 5 bases outside the gene matches. This CDR3 is CASSFLQGSSGANVLTF. The CDR3 DNA reads TGTGCCAGCAGTTTCCTACAGGGGAGCTCTGGGGCCAACGTCCTGACTTTC. Full variable domain (remainder filled in from reference TRBV27 and TRBJ2-6): EAQVTQNPRYLITVTGKKLTVTCSQNMNHEYMSWYRQDPGLGLRQIYYSMNVEVTDKGDVPEGYKVSRKEKRNFPLILESPSPNQTSLYFCASSFLQGSSGANVLTFGAGSRLTVL.

This sequence joins TRBV10-3 and TRBJ1-5; the match to TRBD1 covers 7 bases. J was trimmed by 6 bases and V by 3 bases; bases with no gene match: 5. Germline assignment: CDR1 ENHRY and CDR2 SYGVKD. The CDR3 is 14 amino acids. The CDR3 is CAISEQGSSQPQHF. The CDR3 coding sequence is TGTGCCATCAGTGAACAGGGGTCCAGTCAGCCCCAGCATTTT.

V is TRBV15 and J is TRBJ1-4; tentative D call: TRBD1 (6 bases). Trimming left V 5 bases short and J 0 bases short, with 13 bases between. The CDR3 consists of 16 residues. In germline, CDR1 is LNHNV, CDR2 YYDKDF (reference sequence). CDR3 region: CATSGTGTTTNEKLFF. CDR3 DNA: TGTGCCACCAGCGGCACAGGGACCACAACTAATGAAAAACTGTTTTTT. Combining the CDR3 with reference TRBV15 and TRBJ1-4 gives the whole variable domain DAMVIQNPRYQVTQFGKPVTLSCSQTLNHNVMYWYQQKSSQAPKLLFHYYDKDFNNEADTPDNFQSRRPNTSFCFLDIRSPGLGDTAMYLCATSGTGTTTNEKLFFGSGTQLSVL.

The J gene is TRBJ1-4, the V gene TRBV6-4, with D unclear. Trimming cost V 7 bases and J 0 bases, with 12 bases left between them. The CDR3 spans 15 residues. CDR1 and CDR2 (germline): MRHNA, SNTAGT. Here the CDR3 DNA reads TGTGCCAGCATTTACGCTAAGACAACTAATGAAAAACTGTTTTTT. Translation: CASIYAKTTNEKLFF.

This clonotype came up once. V usage is TRBV6-1 and J usage is TRBJ1-2, with D perhaps TRBD1 (6 bases). The CDR3 is made up of 16 amino acids. Germline V gene data show CDR1 as MNHNS and CDR2 as SASEGT. V was trimmed by 4 bases and J by 3 bases, leaving 18 bases between them. CDR3 sequence: CASSAPQTGRYYGYTF. CDR3 DNA sequence: TGTGCCAGCAGTGCCCCCCAAACAGGGAGGTACTATGGCTACACCTTC.

This rearrangement joins TRBV6-5 to TRBJ2-3; TRBD2 aligns across 8 bases. Per the germline V gene, CDR1 is MNHEY and CDR2 is SVGAGI. The CDR3 is 15 amino acids. Losses at the gene ends were 6 bases for V and 6 bases for J; bases not matched to a gene: 11. The chain's CDR3 is CASSRSGTRGDTQYF. In DNA, the CDR3 is TGTGCCAGCAGCCGCTCCGGGACTAGGGGGGATACGCAGTATTTT.

The rearrangement joins TRBV7-9 to TRBJ2-7; 9 bases align to TRBD1. There are 13 residues in the CDR3. V shed 6 bases and J 4 bases; nucleotides not matched to a gene: 4. Germline loops: CDR1 SEHNR, CDR2 FQNEAQ (reference sequence). CDR3: CASRPGQGYEQYF. CDR3 nucleotide sequence: TGTGCCAGCAGGCCGGGACAGGGATACGAGCAGTACTTC.

The V gene is TRBV5-6, the J gene TRBJ2-2; 10 bases line up with TRBD1. This CDR3 is 16 amino acids long. The V and J ends lost 4 bases and 1 base, in that order; junction bases with no gene match: 4. Germline loops: CDR1 SGHDT, CDR2 YYEEEE. The chain's CDR3 is CASSTTGGLNTGELFF. As DNA, the CDR3 is TGTGCCAGCAGCACGACAGGGGGCTTGAACACCGGGGAGCTGTTTTTT.

J is TRBJ1-1 and V is TRBV5-6; the D gene is possibly TRBD1 (5 bases). Germline-derived CDR1 and CDR2 are SGHDT and YYEEEE. CDR3 length: 14 amino acids. With 3 bases removed from V and 4 bases from J, the gap between germline ends came to 13 bases. CDR3 nucleotides: TGTGCCAGCAGCTGGGGCCCGGGTGGCACTGAAGCTTTCTTT. This codes for CASSWGPGGTEAFF.

The rearrangement uses TRBV15 and TRBJ2-2; D gene unclear. Germline CDR1 and CDR2: LNHNV and YYDKDF (reference sequence). Trimming stripped 5 bases from V and 10 bases from J, with 11 bases between. This CDR3 is 12 amino acids long. The CDR3 DNA sequence: TGTGCCACCAGCGCATACTCCAAGGAGCTGTTTTTT. Its translation: CATSAYSKELFF.

In DNA form, the CDR3 reads TGTGCCAGCAGCCTATCCTCGGGAGAGCAGTACTTC. Its translation: CASSLSSGEQYF. The chain has TRBV5-6 and TRBJ2-7; possible D gene TRBD2, 5 bases. There are 12 residues in the CDR3. V lost 4 bases, J lost 7 bases, and 12 bases lay in between. Germline V gene sequence: CDR1 SGHDT, CDR2 YYEEEE.

The J gene is TRBJ1-4, the V gene TRBV29-1; 7 nucleotides match TRBD1. The germline V gene encodes CDR1 SQVTM and CDR2 ANQGSEA. The trim removed 4 bases at V and 5 bases at J, leaving 4 bases unmatched. The CDR3 is made up of 13 amino acids. The CDR3 DNA follows: TGCAGCGTTGGCGAGGGGGCGAATGAAAAACTGTTTTTT. This sequence encodes CSVGEGANEKLFF.

The table lists this clonotype with a few counts. The chain combines TRBV5-5 with TRBJ2-7; a possible D gene is TRBD2 (5 bases). V was clipped by 4 bases and J by 3 bases, with 8 bases between them. CDR1 is SGHKS, CDR2 YYEKEE, per germline (reference sequence). The CDR3 totals 12 residues. The CDR3 reads CASSPEGYEQYF. The CDR3 DNA reads as TGTGCCAGCAGCCCTGAGGGCTACGAGCAGTACTTC.